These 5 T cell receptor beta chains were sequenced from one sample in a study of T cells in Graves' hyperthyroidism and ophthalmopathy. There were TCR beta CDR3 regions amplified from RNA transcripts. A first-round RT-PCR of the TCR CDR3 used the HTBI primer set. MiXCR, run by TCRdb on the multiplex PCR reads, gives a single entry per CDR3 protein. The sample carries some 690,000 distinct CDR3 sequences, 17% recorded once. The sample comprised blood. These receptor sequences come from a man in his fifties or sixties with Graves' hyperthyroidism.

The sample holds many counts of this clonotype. CDR3 loop: CASRTGKGTEAFF. The CDR3 region has the DNA TGTGCCAGCCGAACCGGGAAAGGCACTGAAGCTTTCTTT. This rearrangement joins TRBV28 to TRBJ1-1; D call uncertain. The CDR3 covers 13 residues. The germline gives CDR1 MDHEN, CDR2 SYDVKM. V lost 8 bases, J lost 4 bases, and 14 bases lay in between. Based on the CDR3 plus reference TRBV28 and TRBJ1-1, the full variable domain is DVKVTQSSRYLVKRTGEKVFLECVQDMDHENMFWYRQDPGLGLRLIYFSYDVKMKEKGDIPEGYSVSREKKERFSLILESASTNQTSMYLCASRTGKGTEAFFGQGTRLTVV.

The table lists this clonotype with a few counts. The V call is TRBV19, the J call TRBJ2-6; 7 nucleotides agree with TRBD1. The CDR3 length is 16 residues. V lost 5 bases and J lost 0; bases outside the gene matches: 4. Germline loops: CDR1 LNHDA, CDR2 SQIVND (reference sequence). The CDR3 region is CASSPDRASGANVLTF. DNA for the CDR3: TGTGCCAGTAGTCCCGACAGGGCCTCTGGGGCCAACGTCCTGACTTTC.

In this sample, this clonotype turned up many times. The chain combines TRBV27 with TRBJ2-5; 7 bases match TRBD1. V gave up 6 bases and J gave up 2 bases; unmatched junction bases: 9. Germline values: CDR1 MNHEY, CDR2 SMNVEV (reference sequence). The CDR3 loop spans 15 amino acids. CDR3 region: CASRHLGRGQETQYF. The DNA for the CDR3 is TGTGCCAGCAGACATTTGGGCAGGGGGCAAGAGACCCAGTACTTC.

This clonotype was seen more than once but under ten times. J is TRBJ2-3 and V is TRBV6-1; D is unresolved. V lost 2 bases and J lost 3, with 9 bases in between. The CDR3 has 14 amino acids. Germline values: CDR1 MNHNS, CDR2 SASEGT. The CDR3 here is CASSESPMTDTQYF. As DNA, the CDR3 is TGTGCCAGCAGTGAATCACCCATGACAGATACGCAGTATTTT.

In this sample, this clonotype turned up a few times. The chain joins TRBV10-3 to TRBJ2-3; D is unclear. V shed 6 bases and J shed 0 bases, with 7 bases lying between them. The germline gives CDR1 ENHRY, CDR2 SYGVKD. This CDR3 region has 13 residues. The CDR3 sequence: CAIRPQSTDTQYF. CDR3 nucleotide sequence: TGTGCCATCAGGCCCCAGAGCACAGATACGCAGTATTTT.